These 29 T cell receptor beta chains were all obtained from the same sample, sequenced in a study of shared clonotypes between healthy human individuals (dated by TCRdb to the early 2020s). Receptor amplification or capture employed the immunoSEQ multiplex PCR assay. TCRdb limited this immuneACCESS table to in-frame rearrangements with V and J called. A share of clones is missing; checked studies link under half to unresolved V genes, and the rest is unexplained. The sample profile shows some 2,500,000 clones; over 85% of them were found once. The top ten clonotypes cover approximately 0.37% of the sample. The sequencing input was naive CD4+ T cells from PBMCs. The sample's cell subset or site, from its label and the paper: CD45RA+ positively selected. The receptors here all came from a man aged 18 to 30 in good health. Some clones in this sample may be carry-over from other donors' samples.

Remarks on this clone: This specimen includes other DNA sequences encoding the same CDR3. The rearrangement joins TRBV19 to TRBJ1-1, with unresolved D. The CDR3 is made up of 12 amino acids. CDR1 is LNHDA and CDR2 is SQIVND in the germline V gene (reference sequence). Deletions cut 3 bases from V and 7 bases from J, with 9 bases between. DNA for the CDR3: TGTGCCAGTAGTATTAGGGCCAGTGAAGCTTTCTTT. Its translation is CASSIRASEAFF.

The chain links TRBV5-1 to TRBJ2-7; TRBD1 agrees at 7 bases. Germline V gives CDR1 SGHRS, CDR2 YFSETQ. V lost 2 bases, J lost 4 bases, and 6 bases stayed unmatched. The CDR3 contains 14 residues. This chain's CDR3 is CASSFGDSQYEQYF. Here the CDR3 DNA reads TGCGCCAGCAGCTTTGGGGACAGCCAATACGAGCAGTACTTC.

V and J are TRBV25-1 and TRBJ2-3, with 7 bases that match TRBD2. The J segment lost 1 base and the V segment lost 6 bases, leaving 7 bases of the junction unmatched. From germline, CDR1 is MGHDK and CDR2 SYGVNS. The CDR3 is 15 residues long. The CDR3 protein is CASSGGSGRTDTQYF. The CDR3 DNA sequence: TGTGCCAGCAGCGGGGGGAGTGGCCGCACAGATACGCAGTATTTT.

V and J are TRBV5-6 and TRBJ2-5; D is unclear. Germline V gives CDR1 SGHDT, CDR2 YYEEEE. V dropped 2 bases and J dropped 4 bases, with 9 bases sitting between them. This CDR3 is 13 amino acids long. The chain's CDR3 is CASSFMGGETQYF. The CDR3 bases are TGTGCCAGCAGCTTCATGGGTGGAGAGACCCAGTACTTC.

CDR3 sequence (DNA): TGTGCCAGCTCACCAACAGGGGGCGACGACGAGCAGTACTTC. Translating gives CASSPTGGDDEQYF. The chain combines TRBV18 with TRBJ2-7; 9 nucleotides match TRBD1. The ends lost 2 bases at V and 5 bases at J; junction bases unmatched: 4. Germline V gene data show CDR1 as KGHSH and CDR2 as LQKENI. The CDR3 length is 14 residues.

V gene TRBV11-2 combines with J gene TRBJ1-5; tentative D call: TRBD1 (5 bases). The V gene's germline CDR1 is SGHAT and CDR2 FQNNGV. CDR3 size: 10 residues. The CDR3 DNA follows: TGTGTCGGGGGGTGGCAGCCCCAGCATTTT. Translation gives CVGGWQPQHF.

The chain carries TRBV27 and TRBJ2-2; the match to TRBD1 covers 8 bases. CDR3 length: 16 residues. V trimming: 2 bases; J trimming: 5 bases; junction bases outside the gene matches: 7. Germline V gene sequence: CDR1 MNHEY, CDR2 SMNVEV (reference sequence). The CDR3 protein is CASSLVSRGRTGELFF. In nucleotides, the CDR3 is TGTGCCAGCAGTTTAGTAAGCAGGGGGCGGACCGGGGAGCTGTTTTTT.

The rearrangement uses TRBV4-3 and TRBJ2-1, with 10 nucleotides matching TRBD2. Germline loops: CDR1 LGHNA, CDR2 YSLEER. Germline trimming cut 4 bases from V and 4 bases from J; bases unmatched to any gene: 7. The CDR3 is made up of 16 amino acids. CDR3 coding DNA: TGCGCCAGCAGCCTACTAGCGGGAACTCTTTACAATGAGCAGTTCTTC. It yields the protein CASSLLAGTLYNEQFF.

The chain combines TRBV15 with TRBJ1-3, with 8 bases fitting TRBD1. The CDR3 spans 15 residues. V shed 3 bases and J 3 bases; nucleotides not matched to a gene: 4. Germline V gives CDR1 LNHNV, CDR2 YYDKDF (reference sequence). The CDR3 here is CATSRGQDSGNTIYF. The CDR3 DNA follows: TGTGCCACCAGCAGGGGACAGGATAGTGGAAACACCATATATTTT.

Here the CDR3 reads CASSYAGTSGVNEQFF. CDR3 DNA sequence: TGTGCCAGCAGTTACGCCGGGACTAGCGGGGTCAATGAGCAGTTCTTC. The chain recombines TRBV6-5 with TRBJ2-1; TRBD2 matches 13 bases. With V trimmed by 2 bases and J by 6 bases, 4 bases remained unmatched. The CDR3 consists of 16 residues. The germline V gene encodes CDR1 MNHEY and CDR2 SVGAGI.

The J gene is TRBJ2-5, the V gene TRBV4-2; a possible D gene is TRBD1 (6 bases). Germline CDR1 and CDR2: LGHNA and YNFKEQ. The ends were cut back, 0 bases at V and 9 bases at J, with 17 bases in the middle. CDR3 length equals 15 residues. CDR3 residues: CASSQDTGWGPSQYF. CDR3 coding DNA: TGTGCCAGCAGCCAAGATACCGGGTGGGGGCCGTCCCAGTACTTC.

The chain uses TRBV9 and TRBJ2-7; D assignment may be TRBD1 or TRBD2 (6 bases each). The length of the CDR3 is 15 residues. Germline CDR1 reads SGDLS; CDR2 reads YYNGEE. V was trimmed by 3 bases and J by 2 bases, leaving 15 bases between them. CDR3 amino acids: CASSGPQGGPYEQYF. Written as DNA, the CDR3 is TGTGCCAGCAGCGGGCCACAGGGAGGCCCCTACGAGCAGTACTTC.

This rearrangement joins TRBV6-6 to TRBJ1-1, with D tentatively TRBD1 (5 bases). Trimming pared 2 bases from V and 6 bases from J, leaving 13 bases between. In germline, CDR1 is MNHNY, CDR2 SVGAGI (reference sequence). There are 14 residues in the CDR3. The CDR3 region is CASSYRGGGAEAFF. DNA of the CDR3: TGTGCCAGCAGTTACCGCGGGGGAGGCGCTGAAGCTTTCTTT.

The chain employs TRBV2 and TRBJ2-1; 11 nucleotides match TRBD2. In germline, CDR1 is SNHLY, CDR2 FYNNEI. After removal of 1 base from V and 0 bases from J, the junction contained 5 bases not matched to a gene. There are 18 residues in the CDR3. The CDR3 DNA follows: TGTGCCAGCAGTGAAGGGGTAGCGGGAGGGAGCTCCTACAATGAGCAGTTCTTC. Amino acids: CASSEGVAGGSSYNEQFF.

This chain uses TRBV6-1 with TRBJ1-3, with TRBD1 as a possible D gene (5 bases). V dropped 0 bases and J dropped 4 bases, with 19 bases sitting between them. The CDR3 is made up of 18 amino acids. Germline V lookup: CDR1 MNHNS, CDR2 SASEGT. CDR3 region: CASSEANPGRAGGNTIYF. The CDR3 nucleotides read TGTGCCAGCAGTGAAGCGAACCCCGGACGGGCAGGGGGAAACACCATATATTTT.

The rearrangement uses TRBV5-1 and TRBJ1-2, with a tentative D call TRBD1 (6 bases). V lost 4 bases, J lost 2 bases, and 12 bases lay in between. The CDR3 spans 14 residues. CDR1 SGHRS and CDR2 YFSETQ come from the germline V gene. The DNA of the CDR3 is TGCGCCAGCAGCCGGGAGCAGGGGAACTATGGCTACACCTTC. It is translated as CASSREQGNYGYTF.

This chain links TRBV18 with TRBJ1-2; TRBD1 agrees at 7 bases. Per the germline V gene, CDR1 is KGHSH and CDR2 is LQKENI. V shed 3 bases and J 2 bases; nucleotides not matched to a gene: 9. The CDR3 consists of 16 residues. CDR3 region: CASSPLAQGGNYGYTF. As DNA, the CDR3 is TGTGCCAGCTCACCCTTGGCGCAGGGGGGAAACTATGGCTACACCTTC.

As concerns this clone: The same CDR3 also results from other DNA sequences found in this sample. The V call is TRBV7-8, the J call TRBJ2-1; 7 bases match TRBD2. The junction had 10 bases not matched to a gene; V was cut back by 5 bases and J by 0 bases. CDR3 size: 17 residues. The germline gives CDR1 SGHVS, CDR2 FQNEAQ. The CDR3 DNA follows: TGTGCCAGCAGCCTCCGGACTAGTGGGAGCTCCTACAATGAGCAGTTCTTC. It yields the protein CASSLRTSGSSYNEQFF.

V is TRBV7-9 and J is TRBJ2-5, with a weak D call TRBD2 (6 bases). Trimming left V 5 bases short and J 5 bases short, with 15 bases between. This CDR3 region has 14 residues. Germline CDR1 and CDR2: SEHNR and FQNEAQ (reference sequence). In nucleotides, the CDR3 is TGTGCCAGCAGCCCTAGAGGGGCGGGGGAGACCCAGTACTTC. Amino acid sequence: CASSPRGAGETQYF. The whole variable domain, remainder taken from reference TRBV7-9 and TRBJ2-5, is DTGVSQNPRHKITKRGQNVTFRCDPISEHNRLYWYRQTLGQGPEFLTYFQNEAQLEKSRLLSDRFSAERPKGSFSTLEIQRTEQGDSAMYLCASSPRGAGETQYFGPGTRLLVL.

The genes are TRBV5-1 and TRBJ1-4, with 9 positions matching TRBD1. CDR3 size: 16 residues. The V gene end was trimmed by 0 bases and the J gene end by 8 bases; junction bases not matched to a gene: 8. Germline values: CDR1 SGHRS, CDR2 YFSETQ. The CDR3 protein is CASSLEPQGAREKLFF. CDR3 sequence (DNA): TGCGCCAGCAGCTTGGAGCCACAGGGGGCGAGGGAAAAACTGTTTTTT.

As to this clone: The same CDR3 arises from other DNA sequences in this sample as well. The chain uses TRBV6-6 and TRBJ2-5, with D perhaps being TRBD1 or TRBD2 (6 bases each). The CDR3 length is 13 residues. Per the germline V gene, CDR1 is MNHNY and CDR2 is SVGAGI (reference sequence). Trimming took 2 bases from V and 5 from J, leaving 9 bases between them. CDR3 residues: CASSYGGRETQYF. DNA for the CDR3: TGTGCCAGCAGTTACGGGGGGCGCGAGACCCAGTACTTC.

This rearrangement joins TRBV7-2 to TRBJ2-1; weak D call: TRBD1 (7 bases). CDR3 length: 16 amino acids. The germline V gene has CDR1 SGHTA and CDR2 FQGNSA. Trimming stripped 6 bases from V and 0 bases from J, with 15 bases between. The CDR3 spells CASSPGGTYSYNEQFF. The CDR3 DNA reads TGTGCCAGCAGTCCAGGGGGGACTTACTCCTACAATGAGCAGTTCTTC.

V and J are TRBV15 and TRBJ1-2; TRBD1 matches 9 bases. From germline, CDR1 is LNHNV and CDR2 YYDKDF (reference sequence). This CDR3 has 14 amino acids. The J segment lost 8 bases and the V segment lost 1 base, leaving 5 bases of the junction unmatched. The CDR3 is CATSRGDRASGYTF. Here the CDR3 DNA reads TGTGCCACCAGCAGAGGGGACAGGGCGTCGGGCTACACCTTC.

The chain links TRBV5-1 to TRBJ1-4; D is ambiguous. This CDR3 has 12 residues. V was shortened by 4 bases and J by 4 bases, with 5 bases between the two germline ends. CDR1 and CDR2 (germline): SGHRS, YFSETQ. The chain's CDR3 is CASSEINEKLFF. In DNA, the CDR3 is TGCGCCAGCAGCGAGATTAATGAAAAACTGTTTTTT.

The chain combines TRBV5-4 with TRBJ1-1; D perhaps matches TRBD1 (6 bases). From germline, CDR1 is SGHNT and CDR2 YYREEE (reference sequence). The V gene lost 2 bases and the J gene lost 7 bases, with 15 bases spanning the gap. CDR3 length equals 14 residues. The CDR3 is CASSFRGPALEAFF. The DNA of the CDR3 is TGTGCCAGCAGCTTCAGGGGACCAGCCCTTGAAGCTTTCTTT.

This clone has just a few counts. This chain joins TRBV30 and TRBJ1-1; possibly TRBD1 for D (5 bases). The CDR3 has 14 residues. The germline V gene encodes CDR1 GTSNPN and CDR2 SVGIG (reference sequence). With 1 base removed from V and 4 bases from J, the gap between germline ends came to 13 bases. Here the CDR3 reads CAWSALVGVTEAFF. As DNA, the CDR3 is TGTGCCTGGAGTGCCCTCGTGGGGGTCACTGAAGCTTTCTTT.

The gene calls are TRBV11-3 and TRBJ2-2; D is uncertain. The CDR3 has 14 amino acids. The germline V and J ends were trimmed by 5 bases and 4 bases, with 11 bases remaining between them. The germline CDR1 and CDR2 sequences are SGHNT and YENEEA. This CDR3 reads CASSTGGGTGELFF. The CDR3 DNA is TGTGCCAGCAGCACGGGTGGTGGCACCGGGGAGCTGTTTTTT.

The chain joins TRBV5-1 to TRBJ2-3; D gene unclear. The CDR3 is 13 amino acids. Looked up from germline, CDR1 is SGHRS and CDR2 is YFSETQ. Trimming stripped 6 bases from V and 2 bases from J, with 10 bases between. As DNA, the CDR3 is TGCGCCAGCACGAAGGATGACACAGATACGCAGTATTTT. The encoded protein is CASTKDDTDTQYF. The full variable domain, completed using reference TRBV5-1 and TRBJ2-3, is KAGVTQTPRYLIKTRGQQVTLSCSPISGHRSVSWYQQTPGQGLQFLFEYFSETQRNKGNFPGRFSGRQFSNSRSEMNVSTLELGDSALYLCASTKDDTDTQYFGPGTRLTVL.

The DNA of the CDR3 is TGTGCCAGCAGTTTATGGCTCGGAGGGGGTTCTGGAAACACCATATATTTT. It specifies CASSLWLGGGSGNTIYF. V gene TRBV28 combines with J gene TRBJ1-3; a weak D match, TRBD1 (6 bases). The CDR3 has 17 amino acids. V was trimmed by 0 bases and J by 1 base, leaving 13 bases between them. CDR1 is MDHEN and CDR2 is SYDVKM in the germline V gene. Variable domain in full (rest from reference TRBV28 and TRBJ1-3): DVKVTQSSRYLVKRTGEKVFLECVQDMDHENMFWYRQDPGLGLRLIYFSYDVKMKEKGDIPEGYSVSREKKERFSLILESASTNQTSMYLCASSLWLGGGSGNTIYFGEGSWLTVV.